This T cell receptor beta chain is from a study of Graves' ophthalmopathy and Graves' hyperthyroidism. Notes on the study in general: It was with 65% to 71% sensitivity and 72% to 75% specificity that the model predicted ophthalmopathy progression.

If no ophthalmopathy appeared within 18 months of follow-up, hyperthyroidism was termed stable. In this cohort, patients with other autoimmune diseases, uncontrolled infections, pregnancy or lactation were excluded. RNA transcripts yielded amplified TCR beta CDR3 regions. An initial RT-PCR round employing HTBI primers preceded a second-round multiplex PCR. TCRdb reprocessed the multiplex PCR reads via MiXCR and lists one record per CDR3 protein. The top ten hold roughly 6.9% of the sample, which has 600,000 to 650,000 distinct CDR3 sequences, about 20% seen once. V lost 2 bases, J lost 6 bases, and 11 bases lay in between. Germline loops: CDR1 SGHAT, CDR2 FQNNGV. The CDR3 extends over 15 amino acids. This clonotype was observed a few times. Its specificity is unknown.

The sample was peripheral blood. This rearrangement joins TRBV11-2 to TRBJ1-6; D not certain. The sequence derives from a woman aged 18 to 35 with stable Graves' hyperthyroidism. Some clones in this sample may be carry-over from other donors' samples. The CDR3 reads CASSLLGNGNSPLHF. DNA for the CDR3: TGTGCCAGCAGCTTATTGGGTAATGGTAATTCACCCCTCCACTTT.